This TCR beta chain was sequenced in a study of post-analysis software for immune sequencing data. Study overall: The patients showed relapsing-remitting, secondary progressive and progressive-relapsing multiple sclerosis courses.

A remark on this clonotype: As yet, its antigen is unknown.

Findings of the study overall: Higher frequency in patients than in controls was seen for a handful of TRBV segments, with TRBV5-6, TRBV5-1 and TRBV20-1 among them. Multiple sclerosis was associated with a significant reduction in normalized Chao1 diversity relative to controls. Samples from a shared batch, those prepared together, strongly co-clustered by F measure.

Unmatched junction bases numbered 14, after V lost 7 bases and J lost 3 bases. Germline loops: CDR1 LGHDT, CDR2 YNNKEL (reference sequence). CDR3 length: 16 residues. Included in the TCR beta cDNA libraries were unique molecular identifiers. Around 500,000 cDNA molecules were obtained from about 0.98 to 11 million T cells. TCRdb re-derived calls from the PCR reads in MiXCR, one entry per CDR3 protein. Counted here are over 700,000 distinct CDR3 sequences, 25% to 30% occurring once; the ten biggest clones make up roughly 0.57%. Material for sequencing was blood. This receptor was obtained from a girl aged 5 to 17 with multiple sclerosis. This chain uses TRBV3-1 with TRBJ2-5; TRBD2 matches at 7 bases. CDR3 coding DNA: TGTGCCAGCAAACGCGATCTCGCTAGCGGAAAAGAGACCCAGTACTTC. It codes for CASKRDLASGKETQYF.